This T cell receptor beta chain derives from a study of neoadjuvant anti-PD-1 for oral cavity cancer. The data were produced by immunoSEQ multiplex PCR, yet TCRdb's version contains in-frame clones alone and is incomplete. The table records about 16,000 clones, about two thirds of them present only once. V shed 1 base, J shed 4 bases, and the junction held 6 bases outside the gene matches. Looked up from germline, CDR1 is SGHDT and CDR2 is YYEEEE. CDR3 length: 17 residues. The rearrangement uses TRBV5-6 and TRBJ2-3, with 13 bases lining up with TRBD2. The material sequenced was PBMCs, taken before nivolumab (anti-PD-1) treatment. The clonotype was recovered from a person between 35 and 79 years old with oral cavity squamous cell carcinoma. The CDR3 DNA sequence: TGTGCCAGCAGCTTGTTGGGACTAGCGGGATCCCCAGATACGCAGTATTTT. Its protein is CASSLLGLAGSPDTQYF.